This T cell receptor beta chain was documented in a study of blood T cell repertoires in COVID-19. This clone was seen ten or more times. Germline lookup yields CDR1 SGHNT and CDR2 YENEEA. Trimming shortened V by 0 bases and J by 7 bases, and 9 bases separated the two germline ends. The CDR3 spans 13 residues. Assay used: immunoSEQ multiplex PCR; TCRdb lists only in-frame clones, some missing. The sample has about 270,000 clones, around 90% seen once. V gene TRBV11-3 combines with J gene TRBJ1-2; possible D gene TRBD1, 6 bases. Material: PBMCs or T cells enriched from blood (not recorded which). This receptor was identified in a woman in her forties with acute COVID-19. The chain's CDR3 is CASSLEGTIGYTF. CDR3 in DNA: TGTGCCAGCAGCTTAGAAGGGACAATTGGCTACACCTTC.